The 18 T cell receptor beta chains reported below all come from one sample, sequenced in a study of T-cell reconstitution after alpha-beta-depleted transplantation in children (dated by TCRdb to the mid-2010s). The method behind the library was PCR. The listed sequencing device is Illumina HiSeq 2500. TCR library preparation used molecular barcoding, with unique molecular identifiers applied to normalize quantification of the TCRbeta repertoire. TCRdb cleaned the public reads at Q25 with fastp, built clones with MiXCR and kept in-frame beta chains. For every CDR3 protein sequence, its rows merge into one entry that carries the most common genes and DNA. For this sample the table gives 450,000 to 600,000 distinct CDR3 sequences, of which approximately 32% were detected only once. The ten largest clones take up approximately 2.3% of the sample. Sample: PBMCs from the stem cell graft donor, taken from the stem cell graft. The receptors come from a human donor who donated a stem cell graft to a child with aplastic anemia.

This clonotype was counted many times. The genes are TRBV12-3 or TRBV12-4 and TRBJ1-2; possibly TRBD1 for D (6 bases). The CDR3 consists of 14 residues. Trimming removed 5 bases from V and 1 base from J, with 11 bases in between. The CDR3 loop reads CASSVDRINYGYTF. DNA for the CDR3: TGTGCCAGCAGTGTAGACAGGATTAACTATGGCTACACCTTC.

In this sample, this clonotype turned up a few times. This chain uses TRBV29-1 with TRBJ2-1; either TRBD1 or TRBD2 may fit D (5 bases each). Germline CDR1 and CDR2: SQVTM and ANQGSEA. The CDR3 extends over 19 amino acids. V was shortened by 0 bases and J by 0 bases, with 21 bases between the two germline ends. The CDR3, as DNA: TGCAGCGTTGAAGATGAGGGGTCGGGACGCCGCGGCTCCTACAATGAGCAGTTCTTC. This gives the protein CSVEDEGSGRRGSYNEQFF.

CDR3 residues: CAISGDGYGYTF. CDR3 nucleotides: TGTGCCATCAGCGGGGACGGCTATGGCTACACCTTC. The chain combines TRBV10-3 with TRBJ1-2, with TRBD1 as a possible D gene (5 bases). This CDR3 region has 12 residues. Germline lookup yields CDR1 ENHRY and CDR2 SYGVKD. The V gene lost 6 bases and the J gene lost 4 bases, with 9 bases spanning the gap.

The CDR3 coding sequence is TGTGCCAGCTCACTGGCGGACGGAGACTATGGCTACACCTTC. Its protein is CASSLADGDYGYTF. The J gene is TRBJ1-2, the V gene TRBV18, with unresolved D. Trimming cost V 4 bases and J 3 bases, with 12 bases left between them. Looked up from germline, CDR1 is KGHSH and CDR2 is LQKENI. The CDR3 is 14 residues long.

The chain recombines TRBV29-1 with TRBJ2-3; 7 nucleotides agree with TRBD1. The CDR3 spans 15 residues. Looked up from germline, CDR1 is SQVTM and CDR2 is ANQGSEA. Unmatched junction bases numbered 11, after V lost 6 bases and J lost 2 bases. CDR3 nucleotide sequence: TGCAGCGTGGAAAGGACAGGCCGTCCCACAGATACGCAGTATTTT. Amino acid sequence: CSVERTGRPTDTQYF.

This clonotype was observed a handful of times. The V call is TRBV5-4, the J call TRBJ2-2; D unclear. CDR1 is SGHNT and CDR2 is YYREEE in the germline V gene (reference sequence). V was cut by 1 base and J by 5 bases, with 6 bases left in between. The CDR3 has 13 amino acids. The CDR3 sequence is CASSLSVTGELFF. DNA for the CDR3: TGTGCCAGCAGCTTGTCAGTTACCGGGGAGCTGTTTTTT.

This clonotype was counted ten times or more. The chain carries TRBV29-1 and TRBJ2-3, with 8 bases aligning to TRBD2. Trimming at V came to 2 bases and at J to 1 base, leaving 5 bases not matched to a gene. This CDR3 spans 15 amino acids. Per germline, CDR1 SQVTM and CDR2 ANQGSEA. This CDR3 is CSVERSTSGTDTQYF. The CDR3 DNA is TGCAGCGTTGAAAGATCGACTAGCGGCACAGATACGCAGTATTTT.

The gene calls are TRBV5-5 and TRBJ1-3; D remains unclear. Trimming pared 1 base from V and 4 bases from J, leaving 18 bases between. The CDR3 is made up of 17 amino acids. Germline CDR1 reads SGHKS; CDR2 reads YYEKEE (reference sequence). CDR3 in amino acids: CASSLPIVGGVGNTIYF. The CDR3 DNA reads TGTGCCAGCAGCTTGCCAATCGTAGGTGGCGTCGGAAACACCATATATTTT.

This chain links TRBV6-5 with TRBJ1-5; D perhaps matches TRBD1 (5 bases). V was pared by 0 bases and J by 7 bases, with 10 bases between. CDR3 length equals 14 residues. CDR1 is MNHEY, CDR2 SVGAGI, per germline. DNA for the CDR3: TGTGCCAGCAGTTACTCAGGACATTCGCAGCCCCAGCATTTT. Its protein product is CASSYSGHSQPQHF.

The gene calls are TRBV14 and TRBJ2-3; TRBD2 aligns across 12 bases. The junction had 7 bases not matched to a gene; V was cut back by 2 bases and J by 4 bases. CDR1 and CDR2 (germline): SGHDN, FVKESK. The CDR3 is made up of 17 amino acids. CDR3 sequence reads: CASSQLAGGPLPDTQYF. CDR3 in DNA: TGTGCCAGCAGCCAACTAGCGGGAGGGCCTCTCCCAGATACGCAGTATTTT.

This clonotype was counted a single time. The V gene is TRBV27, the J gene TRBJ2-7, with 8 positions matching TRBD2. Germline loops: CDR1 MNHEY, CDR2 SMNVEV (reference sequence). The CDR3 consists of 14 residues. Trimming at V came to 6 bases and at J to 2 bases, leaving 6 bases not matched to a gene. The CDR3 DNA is TGTGCCAGCAGCATGGGACTAGAAACCTACGAGCAGTACTTC. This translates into CASSMGLETYEQYF.

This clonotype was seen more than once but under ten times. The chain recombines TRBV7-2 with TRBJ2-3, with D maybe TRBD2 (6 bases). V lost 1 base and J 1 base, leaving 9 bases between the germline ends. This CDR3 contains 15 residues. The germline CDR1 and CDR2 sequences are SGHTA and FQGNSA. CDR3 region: CASSLVSGGTDTQYF. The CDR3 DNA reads TGTGCCAGCAGCTTAGTGTCGGGAGGCACAGATACGCAGTATTTT.

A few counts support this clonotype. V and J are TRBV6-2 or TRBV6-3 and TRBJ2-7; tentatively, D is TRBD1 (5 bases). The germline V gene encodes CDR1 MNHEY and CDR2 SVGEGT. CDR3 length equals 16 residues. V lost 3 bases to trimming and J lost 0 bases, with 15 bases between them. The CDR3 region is CASSYLRGGSSYEQYF. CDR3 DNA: TGTGCCAGCAGTTATCTTAGGGGCGGAAGCTCCTACGAGCAGTACTTC.

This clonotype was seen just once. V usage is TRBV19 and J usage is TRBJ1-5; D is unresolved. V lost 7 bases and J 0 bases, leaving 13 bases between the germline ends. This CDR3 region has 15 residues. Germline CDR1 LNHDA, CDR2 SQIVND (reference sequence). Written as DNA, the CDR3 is TGTGCCAGTACTCTAATAGCATATAGCAATCAGCCCCAGCATTTT. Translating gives CASTLIAYSNQPQHF.

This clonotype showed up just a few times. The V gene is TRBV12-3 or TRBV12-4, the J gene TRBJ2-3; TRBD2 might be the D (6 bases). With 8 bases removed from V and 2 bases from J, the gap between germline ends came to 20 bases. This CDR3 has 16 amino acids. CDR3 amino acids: CASSLGGGILTDTQYF. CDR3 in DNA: TGTGCCAGCTCCCTGGGTGGGGGGATACTCACAGATACGCAGTATTTT.

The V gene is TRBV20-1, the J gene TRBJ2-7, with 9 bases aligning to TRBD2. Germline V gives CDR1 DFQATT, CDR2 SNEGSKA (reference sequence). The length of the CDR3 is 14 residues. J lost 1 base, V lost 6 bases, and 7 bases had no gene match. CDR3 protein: CSATNSGRSYEQYV. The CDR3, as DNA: TGCAGTGCAACTAATAGCGGGAGATCCTACGAGCAGTACGTC.

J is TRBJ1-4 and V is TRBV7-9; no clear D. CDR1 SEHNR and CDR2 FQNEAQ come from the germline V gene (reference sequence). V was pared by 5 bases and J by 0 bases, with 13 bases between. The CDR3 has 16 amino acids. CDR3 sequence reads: CASSEWTASTNEKLFF. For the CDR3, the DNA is TGTGCCAGCAGCGAGTGGACGGCGTCAACTAATGAAAAACTGTTTTTT. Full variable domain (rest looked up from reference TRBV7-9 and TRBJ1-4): DTGVSQNPRHKITKRGQNVTFRCDPISEHNRLYWYRQTLGQGPEFLTYFQNEAQLEKSRLLSDRFSAERPKGSFSTLEIQRTEQGDSAMYLCASSEWTASTNEKLFFGSGTQLSVL.

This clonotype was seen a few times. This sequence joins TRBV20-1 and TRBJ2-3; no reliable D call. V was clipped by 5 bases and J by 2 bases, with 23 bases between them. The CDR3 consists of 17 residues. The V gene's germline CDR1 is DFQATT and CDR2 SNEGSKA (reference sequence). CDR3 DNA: TGCAGTGCTGTAGCACGATCAGACCCCTTTAACACAGATACGCAGTATTTT. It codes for CSAVARSDPFNTDTQYF.